This TCR beta chain stems from a study of blood T cell repertoires in COVID-19. The age range of participants was about 18 to 89 years, with residence in about 25 US areas. The V gene lost 0 bases and the J gene lost 6 bases, with 15 bases spanning the gap. This CDR3 has 16 residues. CDR1 and CDR2 from the germline V gene are LGHNT and FRNRAP. Per the study methods: Scientists estimated how many nucleated cells there were by amplifying reference gene primers. Clones were read by immunoSEQ multiplex PCR, and TCRdb kept only the in-frame ones, dropping some. V, J and clone size were drawn from that table, and D and trimming were deduced from the DNA. The sample shows 290,000 or so clones, about four fifths of them seen only once.

Sequenced input: PBMCs or T cells enriched from blood (not recorded which). The TCR originated in a man in his forties who had been exposed to COVID-19. This chain joins TRBV12-5 and TRBJ1-5; perhaps TRBD1 as D (6 bases). CDR3 in DNA: TGTGCTAGTGGTTTGGTTTTCAGGGAGGGGGGTCAGCCCCAGCATTTT. This translates into CASGLVFREGGQPQHF.